The 8 T cell receptor beta chains presented below share a single source sample, sequenced in a study of siplizumab effects on memory and regulatory T cells. TCRdb keeps only in-frame clones here, not all; method: immunoSEQ multiplex PCR. The data show about 91,000 clones, under 95% seen once. Source material: CD8+ T cells sorted from blood. These receptors were taken from a human donor in good health.

The genes are TRBV9 and TRBJ2-5; a weak D match, TRBD2 (5 bases). The V gene lost 1 base and the J gene lost 5 bases, with 9 bases spanning the gap. The CDR3 sequence is 13 residues long. In germline, CDR1 is SGDLS, CDR2 YYNGEE. CDR3 amino acids: CASSVIAWETQYF. The CDR3, as DNA: TGTGCCAGCAGCGTAATAGCGTGGGAGACCCAGTACTTC.

The CDR3: CASSFVGTPDSYEQYF. CDR3 nucleotide sequence: TGTGCCAGCAGCTTCGTGGGGACTCCAGACTCCTACGAGCAGTACTTC. The chain employs TRBV7-9 and TRBJ2-7; a weak D match, TRBD2 (6 bases). The CDR3 runs to 16 residues. Germline lookup yields CDR1 SEHNR and CDR2 FQNEAQ (reference sequence). Trimming cost V 3 bases and J 0 bases, with 15 bases left between them.

The rearrangement links TRBV7-9 to TRBJ2-1, with D possibly being TRBD2 (7 bases). V was trimmed by 4 bases and J by 15 bases, leaving 13 bases between them. This CDR3 contains 11 residues. The V gene's germline CDR1 is SEHNR and CDR2 FQNEAQ (reference sequence). Here the CDR3 reads CASSSGGPAFF. The CDR3 DNA reads as TGTGCCAGCAGCTCCGGGGGGCCGGCGTTCTTC.

V is TRBV9 and J is TRBJ2-5, with D unclear. Judging by the DNA end, TRBJ2-7 fits better; the J call may be wrong. There are 13 residues in the CDR3. In germline, CDR1 is SGDLS, CDR2 YYNGEE. In DNA form, the CDR3 reads TGTGCCAGCAGCTCGAAGGACCCGGACGAGCAGTACTTC. It translates to CASSSKDPDEQYF.

V gene TRBV19 combines with J gene TRBJ2-7; weak D call: TRBD2 (6 bases). V lost 3 bases, J lost 2 bases, and 14 bases lay in between. Germline CDR1 LNHDA, CDR2 SQIVND (reference sequence). The CDR3 extends over 15 amino acids. CDR3 loop: CASSIGTGGTYEQYF. CDR3 in DNA: TGTGCCAGTAGTATTGGGACCGGCGGGACCTACGAGCAGTACTTC.

V is TRBV5-6 and J is TRBJ2-7, with a possible D match to TRBD2 (5 bases). The germline V and J ends were trimmed by 4 bases and 0 bases, with 8 bases remaining between them. CDR1 and CDR2 from the germline V gene are SGHDT and YYEEEE. The CDR3 has 13 residues. The CDR3 region is CASSRTSSYEQYF. The DNA for the CDR3 is TGTGCCAGCAGCAGAACTAGCTCCTACGAGCAGTACTTC.

The chain couples TRBV6-1 to TRBJ2-1; 9 positions agree with TRBD1. The length of the CDR3 is 15 residues. In germline, CDR1 is MNHNS, CDR2 SASEGT. V dropped 4 bases and J dropped 5; count of bases not matched to a gene: 6. The CDR3 nucleotides are TGTGCCAGCAGTGCCCCGCGGACAGGGGACAATGAGCAGTTCTTC. Protein: CASSAPRTGDNEQFF.

V and J are TRBV13 and TRBJ2-7; D tentatively reads TRBD1 or TRBD2 (5 bases each). V was shortened by 5 bases and J by 6 bases, with 29 bases between the two germline ends. This CDR3 region has 18 residues. CDR1 and CDR2 (germline): PRHDT, FYEKMQ (reference sequence). For the CDR3, the DNA is TGTGCCAGCAGCCTAGCCCGGGGAACGATTTCCCCCGGGGCCGAGCAGTACTTC. This sequence encodes CASSLARGTISPGAEQYF.